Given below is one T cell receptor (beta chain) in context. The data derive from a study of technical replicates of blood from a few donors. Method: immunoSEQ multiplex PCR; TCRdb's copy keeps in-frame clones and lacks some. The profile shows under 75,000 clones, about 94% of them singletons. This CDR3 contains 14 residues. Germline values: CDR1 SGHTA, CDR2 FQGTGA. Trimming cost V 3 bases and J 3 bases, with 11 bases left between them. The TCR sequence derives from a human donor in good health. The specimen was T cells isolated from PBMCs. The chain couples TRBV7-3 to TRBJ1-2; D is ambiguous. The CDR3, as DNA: TGTGCCAGCAGCTTGGGTCCCGGAGACTATGGCTACACCTTC. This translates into CASSLGPGDYGYTF.